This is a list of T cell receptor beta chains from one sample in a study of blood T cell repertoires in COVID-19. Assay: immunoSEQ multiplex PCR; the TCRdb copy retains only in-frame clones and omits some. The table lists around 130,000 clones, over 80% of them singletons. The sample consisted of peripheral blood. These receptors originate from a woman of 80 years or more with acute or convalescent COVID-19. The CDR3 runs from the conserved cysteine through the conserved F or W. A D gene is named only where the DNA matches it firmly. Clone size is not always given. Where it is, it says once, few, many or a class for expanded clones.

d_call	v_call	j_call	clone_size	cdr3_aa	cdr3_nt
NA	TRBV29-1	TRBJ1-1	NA	CSVERRNTEAFF	TGCAGCGTTGAGAGGCGGAACACTGAAGCTTTCTTT
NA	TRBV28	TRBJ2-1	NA	CASRSRDSYNEQFF	TGTGCCAGCAGGAGCCGGGACTCCTACAATGAGCAGTTCTTC
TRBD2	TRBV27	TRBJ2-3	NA	CACQLAGGRDTQYF	TGTGCCTGTCAACTAGCGGGGGGGAGAGATACGCAGTATTTT
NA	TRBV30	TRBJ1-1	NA	CAWRRHQNTEAFF	TGTGCCTGGAGGCGGCACCAGAACACTGAAGCTTTCTTT
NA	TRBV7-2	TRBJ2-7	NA	CASSPQRPPAEQYF	TGTGCCAGCAGCCCCCAGCGACCTCCCGCTGAGCAGTACTTC
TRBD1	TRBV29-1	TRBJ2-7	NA	CSVVGDRNYEQYF	TGCAGCGTTGTTGGGGACAGGAACTACGAGCAGTACTTC
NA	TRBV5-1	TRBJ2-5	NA	CASSFETFGRETQYF	TGCGCCAGCAGCTTTGAAACTTTCGGTCGGGAGACCCAGTACTTC
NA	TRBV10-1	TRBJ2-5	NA	CASSARGQETQYF	TGCGCCAGCAGTGCCAGGGGTCAAGAGACCCAGTACTTC
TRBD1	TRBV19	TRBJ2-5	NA	CASSIGTGTGGVWKTQYF	TGTGCCAGTAGTATCGGAACCGGGACAGGGGGCGTATGGAAGACCCAGTACTTC
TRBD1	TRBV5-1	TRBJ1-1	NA	CASSQDRANTEAFF	TGCGCCAGCAGCCAGGACAGGGCGAACACTGAAGCTTTCTTT
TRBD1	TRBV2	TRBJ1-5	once	CASSGDRGYNQPQHF	TGTGCCAGCAGTGGGGACAGAGGATACAATCAGCCCCAGCATTTT
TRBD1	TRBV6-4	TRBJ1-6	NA	CASSLDRGPNSPLHF	TGTGCCAGCAGCTTGGACAGGGGACCTAATTCACCCCTCCACTTT
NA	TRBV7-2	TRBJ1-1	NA	CASSVMDSLNTEAFF	TGTGCCAGCAGCGTCATGGACAGCTTGAACACTGAAGCTTTCTTT
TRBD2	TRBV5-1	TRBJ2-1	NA	CASSVIAGGNNEQFF	TGCGCCAGCAGCGTAATAGCGGGGGGGAACAATGAGCAGTTCTTC
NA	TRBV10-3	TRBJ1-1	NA	CAISDWGQLNTEAFF	TGTGCCATCAGTGATTGGGGGCAATTGAACACTGAAGCTTTCTTT
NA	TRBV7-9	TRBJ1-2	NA	CASSADGDYGYTF	TGTGCCAGCAGCGCTGACGGAGACTATGGCTACACCTTC
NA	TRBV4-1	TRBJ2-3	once	CASSSLGPPTDTQYF	TGCGCCAGCAGCTCACTAGGCCCTCCCACAGATACGCAGTATTTT
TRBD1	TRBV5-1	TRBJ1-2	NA	CASSFEGAYGYTF	TGCGCCAGCAGCTTCGAGGGGGCGTATGGCTACACCTTC
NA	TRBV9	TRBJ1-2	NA	CASSGTANYGYTF	TGTGCCAGCAGCGGGACAGCTAACTATGGCTACACCTTC
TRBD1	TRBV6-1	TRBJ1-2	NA	CASSGPGQGSNYGYTF	TGTGCCAGCAGTGGACCGGGACAGGGTTCTAATTATGGCTACACCTTC
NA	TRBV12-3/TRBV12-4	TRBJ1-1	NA	CASTLNTEAFF	TGTGCCAGCACCCTTAATACTGAAGCTTTCTTT
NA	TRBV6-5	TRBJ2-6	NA	CASSYSLASGANVLTF	TGTGCCAGCAGTTACTCCCTAGCCTCTGGGGCCAACGTCCTGACTTTC
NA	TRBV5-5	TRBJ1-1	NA	CASSSLGPNTEAFF	TGTGCCAGCAGCTCGCTCGGTCCGAACACTGAAGCTTTCTTT
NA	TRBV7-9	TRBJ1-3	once	CASSPSRVGGSGNTIYF	TGTGCCAGCAGCCCCAGTCGGGTAGGGGGCTCTGGAAACACCATATATTTT
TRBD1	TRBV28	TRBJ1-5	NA	CASSLYGQGIHSNQPQHF	TGTGCCAGCAGTTTATATGGACAGGGTATCCATAGCAATCAGCCCCAGCATTTT
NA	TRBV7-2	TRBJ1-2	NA	CASIPQGGYGYTF	TGTGCCAGCATACCCCAGGGCGGCTATGGCTACACCTTC
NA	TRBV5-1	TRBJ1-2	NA	CASTDDFSAYGYTF	TGCGCCAGCACCGATGACTTCAGTGCCTATGGCTACACCTTC
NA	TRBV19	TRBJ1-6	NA	CASREYRGTPLHF	TGTGCCAGTAGGGAATATCGGGGTACACCCCTCCACTTT
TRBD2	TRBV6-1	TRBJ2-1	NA	CASSEARTSGGWDEQFF	TGTGCCAGCAGTGAAGCCCGGACTAGCGGGGGTTGGGATGAGCAGTTCTTC
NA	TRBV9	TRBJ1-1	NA	CASSFHRGSEAFF	TGTGCCAGCAGCTTCCATAGGGGGAGCGAAGCTTTCTTT
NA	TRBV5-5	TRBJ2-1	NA	CASSLSPLVTNEQFF	TGTGCCAGCAGCTTGTCCCCCCTAGTAACAAATGAGCAGTTCTTC
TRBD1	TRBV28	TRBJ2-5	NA	CASSTYGQGAQETQYF	TGTGCCAGCAGTACATATGGACAGGGGGCCCAAGAGACCCAGTACTTC
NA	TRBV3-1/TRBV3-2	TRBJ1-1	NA	CASSHLSGRGNTEAFF	TGTGCCAGCAGCCACCTTTCGGGCAGGGGGAACACTGAAGCTTTCTTT
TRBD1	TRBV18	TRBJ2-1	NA	CASSPRTGRYYNEQFF	TGTGCCAGCTCACCCAGGACAGGGCGTTACTACAATGAGCAGTTCTTC
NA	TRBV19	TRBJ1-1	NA	CASSMVQGETEAFF	TGTGCCAGTAGTATGGTCCAGGGCGAAACTGAAGCTTTCTTT
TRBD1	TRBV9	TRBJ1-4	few	CASSSRTGRSNEKLFF	TGTGCCAGCAGCTCGCGGACAGGGCGATCTAATGAAAAACTGTTTTTT
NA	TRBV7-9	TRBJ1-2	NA	CASSLNFGPGGYTF	TGTGCCAGCAGCTTGAATTTTGGTCCCGGGGGCTACACCTTC
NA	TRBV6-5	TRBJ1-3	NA	CASTTPNGGNTIYF	TGTGCCAGCACTACCCCTAACGGGGGTAACACCATATATTTT
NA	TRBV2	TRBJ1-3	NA	CASRGQLSSGNTIYF	TGTGCCAGCAGGGGACAATTGAGCTCTGGAAACACCATATATTTT
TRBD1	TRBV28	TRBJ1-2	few	CASSDRGYGYTF	TGTGCCAGCAGTGACAGGGGCTATGGCTACACCTTC
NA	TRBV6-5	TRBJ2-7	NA	CASSYSSQRYEQYF	TGTGCCAGCAGTTACTCGAGCCAGCGCTACGAGCAGTACTTC
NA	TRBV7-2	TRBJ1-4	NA	CASSLAQGRGKLFF	TGTGCCAGCAGCTTAGCACAGGGACGGGGAAAACTGTTTTTT
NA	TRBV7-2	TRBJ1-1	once	CASSLVSVLGAFF	TGTGCCAGCAGCTTAGTATCCGTTCTAGGAGCTTTCTTT
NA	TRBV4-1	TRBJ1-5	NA	CASSQDRGDQPQHF	TGCGCCAGCAGCCAAGACAGGGGAGATCAGCCCCAGCATTTT
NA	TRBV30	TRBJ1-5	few	CAWSVQGNQPQHF	TGTGCCTGGAGTGTACAGGGCAATCAGCCCCAGCATTTT
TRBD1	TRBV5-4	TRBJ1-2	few	CASSLNPGQGFYGYTF	TGTGCCAGCAGCCTTAATCCGGGACAGGGTTTCTATGGCTACACCTTC